A selection of T cell receptor beta chains follows, all from one sample in a study of T cell repertoires in cytomegalovirus infection. No antigens are known for them. MiXCR was run by TCRdb on the reads, yielding one entry per CDR3 protein. The sample consists of around 360,000 distinct CDR3 sequences, nearly 35% of them appearing once. The sequenced sample was cultured PBMCs, obtained from culture after CMV antigen stimulation. Every receptor here comes from a human donor in good health (CMV status not recorded). Some clones in this sample may be carry-over from other donors' samples. CDR3s include the opening cysteine and the closing phenylalanine or tryptophan. The D gene is left open where the match is weak. Clone size is given for some rows only: seen once, a few or many times, or a class if the clone is expanded.

J gene,clone size,D gene,V gene,CDR3 DNA,CDR3 protein
TRBJ1-1,-,-,TRBV6-1,TGTGCCAGCAGTGAATTTACATGGAACACTGAAGCTTTCTTT,CASSEFTWNTEAFF
TRBJ2-3,-,TRBD2,TRBV7-3,TGTGCCAGCAGCTTAAGGCCGGGAGGGGGAGATACGCAGTATTTT,CASSLRPGGGDTQYF
TRBJ1-2,-,TRBD1,TRBV10-3,TGTGCCATCAGCTACAGGGGAGATGGCTACACCTTC,CAISYRGDGYTF
TRBJ2-4,once,TRBD1,TRBV19,TGTGCCAGTCCGCTGGGGGACAGGACCAAAAACATTCAGTACTTC,CASPLGDRTKNIQYF
TRBJ1-2,-,-,TRBV4-1,TGCGCCAGCAGCCATACAGGGTCCCCCTATGGCTACACCTTC,CASSHTGSPYGYTF
TRBJ2-5,-,TRBD1,TRBV10-3,TGTGCCATCTCCTCGGGGACAGAGGCGGTGGCCCAGTACTTC,CAISSGTEAVAQYF
TRBJ2-7,-,TRBD1,TRBV6-5,TGTGCCAGCAGTTACTCAGACAGGGGGCATGAGCAGTACTTC,CASSYSDRGHEQYF
TRBJ2-3,-,TRBD2,TRBV2,TGTGCCAGCAGAATACTAGCGGGAGGGCAAGATACGCAGTATTTT,CASRILAGGQDTQYF
TRBJ2-5,-,TRBD1,TRBV20-1,TGCAGTGCTAGAGATTGGGACAGGCAAGAGACCCAGTACTTC,CSARDWDRQETQYF
TRBJ2-7,few,-,TRBV7-6,TGTGCCAGCAGCTTAGGCGGGACCCAGGGGGGCTACGAGCAGTACTTC,CASSLGGTQGGYEQYF
TRBJ2-3,few,-,TRBV7-3,TGTGCCAGCAGCTTAGAAGGCGTCACAGATACGCAGTATTTT,CASSLEGVTDTQYF
TRBJ1-5,-,-,TRBV12-3/TRBV12-4,TGTGCCAGCAGTTTCGGGAGAACCGGACAGCCCCAGCATTTT,CASSFGRTGQPQHF